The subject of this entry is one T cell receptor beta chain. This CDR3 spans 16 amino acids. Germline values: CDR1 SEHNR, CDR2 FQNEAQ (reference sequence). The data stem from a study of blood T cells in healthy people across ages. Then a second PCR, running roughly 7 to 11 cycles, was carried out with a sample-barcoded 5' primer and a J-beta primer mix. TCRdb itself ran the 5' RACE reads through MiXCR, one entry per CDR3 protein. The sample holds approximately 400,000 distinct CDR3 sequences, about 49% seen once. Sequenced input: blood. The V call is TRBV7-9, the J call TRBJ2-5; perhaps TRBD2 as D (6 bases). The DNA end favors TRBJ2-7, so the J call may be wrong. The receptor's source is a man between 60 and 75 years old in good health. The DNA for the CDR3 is TGTGCCAGCAGCTCCCGCTTGGGCGGGACTGCATCCGAGCAGTACTTC. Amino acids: CASSSRLGGTASEQYF.